These 29 T cell receptor beta chains originate from one sample sequenced in a study of cytomegalovirus exposure and HLA in healthy donors. It was with 60 Vbeta and 13 Jbeta primers that the PCR ran. TCRdb's table, derived via immunoSEQ multiplex PCR, lists solely in-frame clones and lacks some. The sample holds about 130,000 clones, 80% to 85% seen once. Sequencing was carried out using PBMCs. These receptors all come from a man between 18 and 35 years old in good health and CMV-seronegative.

V gene TRBV5-6 combines with J gene TRBJ2-1; possible D gene TRBD2, 6 bases. Germline lookup yields CDR1 SGHDT and CDR2 YYEEEE. Trimming took off 3 bases at V and 3 bases at J, with 25 bases between the two ends. CDR3 length equals 19 residues. The CDR3 sequence: CASSSPPLLVADIYNEQFF. The CDR3 bases are TGTGCCAGCAGCTCCCCCCCCCTTCTGGTAGCGGACATCTACAATGAGCAGTTCTTC. Based on the CDR3 plus reference TRBV5-6 and TRBJ2-1, the full variable domain is DAGVTQSPTHLIKTRGQQVTLRCSPKSGHDTVSWYQQALGQGPQFIFQYYEEEERQRGNFPDRFSGHQFPNYSSELNVNALLLGDSALYLCASSSPPLLVADIYNEQFFGPGTRLTVL.

This clone came up a few times. The chain combines TRBV29-1 with TRBJ2-2; possible D gene TRBD2, 6 bases. Looked up from germline, CDR1 is SQVTM and CDR2 is ANQGSEA. The V gene lost 8 bases and the J gene lost 4 bases, with 11 bases spanning the gap. The CDR3 is 12 residues long. The CDR3 is CSCLGGTGELFF. CDR3 bases: TGCAGCTGTCTGGGGGGCACCGGGGAGCTGTTTTTT.

This chain joins TRBV6-6 and TRBJ1-2; tentative D call: TRBD1 (5 bases). From germline, CDR1 is MNHNY and CDR2 SVGAGI (reference sequence). Trimming cost V 0 bases and J 6 bases, with 14 bases left between them. The CDR3 runs to 15 residues. CDR3 in amino acids: CASSYSGTGGDGYTF. CDR3 coding DNA: TGTGCCAGCAGTTACTCCGGGACGGGAGGGGATGGCTACACCTTC.

V is TRBV7-2 and J is TRBJ1-2; the D gene is possibly TRBD1 (6 bases). This CDR3 region has 14 residues. Germline V gives CDR1 SGHTA, CDR2 FQGNSA. Trimming shortened V by 1 base and J by 7 bases, and 13 bases separated the two germline ends. Here the CDR3 DNA reads TGTGCCAGCAGCTTAGAGCAGGGGCTGGGTGGCTACACCTTC. This translates into CASSLEQGLGGYTF.

This chain joins TRBV6-6 and TRBJ1-2; no reliable D call. Trimming removed 6 bases at V and 4 bases at J, with 21 bases between. Germline V gives CDR1 MNHNY, CDR2 SVGAGI (reference sequence). This CDR3 contains 16 residues. CDR3 in amino acids: CASSLSEGVGSYGYTF. The CDR3 DNA reads as TGTGCCAGCAGCCTCTCCGAGGGAGTTGGGAGCTATGGCTACACCTTC.

V is TRBV2 and J is TRBJ2-2, with TRBD1 identical over 8 bases. Trimming took 9 bases from V and 5 from J; bases not matched to a gene: 5. Germline V gives CDR1 SNHLY, CDR2 FYNNEI. This CDR3 spans 13 amino acids. The CDR3 region has the DNA TGTGCCAGGCGGTGGACAGGGACCGGGGAGCTGTTTTTT. It specifies CARRWTGTGELFF. Full variable domain (missing parts from reference TRBV2 and TRBJ2-2): EPEVTQTPSHQVTQMGQEVILRCVPISNHLYFYWYRQILGQKVEFLVSFYNNEISEKSEIFDDQFSVERPDGSNFTLKIRSTKLEDSAMYFCARRWTGTGELFFGEGSRLTVL.

The V gene is TRBV9, the J gene TRBJ2-1; D may be TRBD1 (5 bases). V was shortened by 1 base and J by 9 bases, with 8 bases between the two germline ends. The germline V gene encodes CDR1 SGDLS and CDR2 YYNGEE. This CDR3 has 12 amino acids. The CDR3 coding sequence is TGTGCCAGCAGCGTAAACCAGGGTGAGCAGTTCTTC. Amino acid sequence: CASSVNQGEQFF.

The V and J genes are TRBV9 and TRBJ2-2, with a possible D match to TRBD1 (5 bases). Trimming shortened V by 0 bases and J by 3 bases, and 9 bases separated the two germline ends. This CDR3 contains 15 residues. CDR1 and CDR2 from the germline V gene are SGDLS and YYNGEE. Here the CDR3 DNA reads TGTGCCAGCAGCGTAGGGGGCGCGTACACCGGGGAGCTGTTTTTT. Translation: CASSVGGAYTGELFF. Full variable domain (remainder filled in from reference TRBV9 and TRBJ2-2): DSGVTQTPKHLITATGQRVTLRCSPRSGDLSVYWYQQSLDQGLQFLIQYYNGEERAKGNILERFSAQQFPDLHSELNLSSLELGDSALYFCASSVGGAYTGELFFGEGSRLTVL.

The V gene is TRBV10-1, the J gene TRBJ2-4, with TRBD1 matching over 8 bases. The germline CDR1 and CDR2 sequences are WNHNN and SYGVQD (reference sequence). This CDR3 has 16 amino acids. V lost 3 bases, J lost 2 bases, and 6 bases stayed unmatched. Here the CDR3 DNA reads TGCGCCAGCAGTGAAGGACAGGGATCTACCAAAAACATTCAGTACTTC. Translation: CASSEGQGSTKNIQYF.

This clone was observed a single time. V and J are TRBV19 and TRBJ2-2, with 8 bases fitting TRBD2. The length of the CDR3 is 16 residues. Trimming at V came to 5 bases and at J to 4 bases, leaving 9 bases not matched to a gene. Germline loops: CDR1 LNHDA, CDR2 SQIVND (reference sequence). CDR3 region: CASSPRGGLSTGELFF. The DNA for the CDR3 is TGTGCCAGTAGTCCCCGGGGGGGGCTTAGCACCGGGGAGCTGTTTTTT.

This clone came up a few times. V gene TRBV7-8 combines with J gene TRBJ1-1; maybe TRBD1 (5 bases). Looked up from germline, CDR1 is SGHVS and CDR2 is FQNEAQ. This CDR3 contains 15 residues. With 2 bases removed from V and 2 bases from J, the gap between germline ends came to 12 bases. The CDR3 loop reads CASSLKAGTNTEAFF. CDR3 DNA: TGTGCCAGCAGCTTAAAGGCCGGGACTAACACTGAAGCTTTCTTT.

The genes are TRBV25-1 and TRBJ2-6; D is unresolved. V lost 1 base to trimming and J lost 0 bases, with 4 bases between them. The CDR3 runs 15 residues. From germline, CDR1 is MGHDK and CDR2 SYGVNS. The chain's CDR3 is CASSEFGSGANVLTF. The DNA of the CDR3 is TGTGCCAGCAGTGAATTCGGCTCTGGGGCCAACGTCCTGACTTTC.

The CDR3 nucleotides read TGTGCCATCAGCGGAGCCTTAGCGGGGCACTACGAGCAGTACTTC. Protein: CAISGALAGHYEQYF. This chain connects TRBV10-3 to TRBJ2-7; 8 nucleotides align to TRBD2. J was trimmed by 3 bases and V by 6 bases; bases with no gene match: 10. Germline-derived CDR1 and CDR2 are ENHRY and SYGVKD. This CDR3 region has 15 residues.

In its sample, this clone was seen a few times. The rearrangement uses TRBV30 and TRBJ2-5; D possibly corresponds to TRBD2 (6 bases). This CDR3 is 14 amino acids long. The germline V gene encodes CDR1 GTSNPN and CDR2 SVGIG (reference sequence). V was clipped by 4 bases and J by 4 bases, with 16 bases between them. CDR3 coding DNA: TGTGCCTGGAACGCAAGGGCGGGAAGAGAGACCCAGTACTTC. Encoded protein: CAWNARAGRETQYF.

The rearrangement links TRBV6-4 to TRBJ1-6; 8 nucleotides agree with TRBD1. The CDR3 sequence is 17 residues long. The V segment lost 2 bases and the J segment 10 bases; nucleotides outside the gene matches: 13. The germline CDR1 and CDR2 sequences are MRHNA and SNTAGT. CDR3 coding DNA: TGTGCCAGCAGTGACCAGCCGCAGGGGGCGGTTAGATCACCCCTCCACTTT. This codes for CASSDQPQGAVRSPLHF.

Notes on this clone: Because it lacks the conserved phenylalanine or tryptophan at the end, this CDR3 is likely a read error. The chain recombines TRBV6-1 with TRBJ2-2; D possibly corresponds to TRBD2 (5 bases). Trimming stripped 8 bases from V and 6 bases from J, with 19 bases between. Germline V gene sequence: CDR1 MNHNS, CDR2 SASEGT. CDR3 size: 15 residues. This CDR3 is CASPVSGFVSGELFC. The CDR3 DNA sequence: TGTGCCAGCCCGGTCTCGGGATTTGTATCCGGGGAGCTGTTTTGT.

The chain uses TRBV5-1 and TRBJ2-5, with 7 bases matching TRBD1. This CDR3 spans 19 amino acids. The J segment lost 0 bases and the V segment lost 4 bases, leaving 18 bases of the junction unmatched. Germline CDR1 SGHRS, CDR2 YFSETQ. CDR3 protein: CASSPFFKPGQRNQETQYF. As DNA, the CDR3 is TGCGCCAGCAGCCCCTTCTTTAAACCGGGACAGAGGAACCAAGAGACCCAGTACTTC.

The rearrangement links TRBV2 to TRBJ2-1; the D gene is possibly TRBD2 (5 bases). V lost 7 bases and J 8 bases, leaving 12 bases between the germline ends. The germline CDR1 and CDR2 sequences are SNHLY and FYNNEI. This CDR3 has 12 amino acids. CDR3 coding DNA: TGTGCCAGCATAGGAGCGAGGGATGAGCAGTTCTTC. Translated: CASIGARDEQFF. The variable domain in full, completed from reference TRBV2 and TRBJ2-1, reads EPEVTQTPSHQVTQMGQEVILRCVPISNHLYFYWYRQILGQKVEFLVSFYNNEISEKSEIFDDQFSVERPDGSNFTLKIRSTKLEDSAMYFCASIGARDEQFFGPGTRLTVL.

The genes are TRBV20-1 and TRBJ2-1, with D possibly TRBD2 on 7 matching bases. The CDR3 is 11 amino acids. CDR1 and CDR2 (germline): DFQATT, SNEGSKA (reference sequence). Trimming removed 8 bases from V and 7 bases from J, with 12 bases in between. The CDR3 sequence: CSPGGRNEQFF. CDR3 bases: TGCAGTCCGGGGGGCCGAAATGAGCAGTTCTTC.

The V call is TRBV7-3, the J call TRBJ2-2; a weak D match, TRBD1 (7 bases). Between the trimmed V and J ends, which lost 2 bases and 0 bases, there was a span of 10 bases. This CDR3 has 16 residues. CDR1 SGHTA and CDR2 FQGTGA come from the germline V gene. The CDR3 sequence: CASSLQGGSNTGELFF. Written as DNA, the CDR3 is TGTGCCAGCAGCTTACAGGGGGGTTCGAACACCGGGGAGCTGTTTTTT.

V is TRBV5-1 and J is TRBJ2-3; the D gene is possibly TRBD2 (5 bases). CDR1 is SGHRS, CDR2 YFSETQ, per germline. Trimming pared 0 bases from V and 2 bases from J, leaving 13 bases between. CDR3 length: 16 residues. The CDR3 loop is CASSLARYGDTDTQYF. The CDR3 DNA follows: TGCGCCAGCAGCTTGGCTCGGTACGGGGACACAGATACGCAGTATTTT.

This clone was observed once. This sequence joins TRBV7-2 and TRBJ1-4; a weak D match, TRBD1 (5 bases). CDR3 length equals 14 residues. With 6 bases removed from V and 0 bases from J, the gap between germline ends came to 8 bases. The germline gives CDR1 SGHTA, CDR2 FQGNSA. CDR3 nucleotides: TGTGCCAGCAGTTTCAGGGCAACTAATGAAAAACTGTTTTTT. Its protein product is CASSFRATNEKLFF. Full variable domain (rest looked up from reference TRBV7-2 and TRBJ1-4): GAGVSQSPSNKVTEKGKDVELRCDPISGHTALYWYRQSLGQGLEFLIYFQGNSAPDKSGLPSDRFSAERTGGSVSTLTIQRTQQEDSAVYLCASSFRATNEKLFFGSGTQLSVL.

The chain employs TRBV4-2 and TRBJ1-5, with D possibly TRBD1 on 6 matching bases. Germline CDR1 LGHNA, CDR2 YNFKEQ. The CDR3 has 16 residues. V gave up 2 bases and J gave up 5 bases, with 16 bases separating them. The CDR3 region is CASSQLLDRLDQPQHF. For the CDR3, the DNA is TGTGCCAGCAGCCAACTTCTCGACAGGCTCGATCAGCCCCAGCATTTT.

The chain joins TRBV4-3 to TRBJ1-2; TRBD1 might be the D (5 bases). Trimming left V 0 bases short and J 2 bases short, with 19 bases between. Germline-derived CDR1 and CDR2 are LGHNA and YSLEER. The CDR3 is made up of 18 amino acids. The CDR3 DNA sequence: TGCGCCAGCAGCCAAGATCTGAGAGTCGTAAAGGGGAACTATGGCTACACCTTC. Encoded protein: CASSQDLRVVKGNYGYTF.

The rearrangement joins TRBV27 to TRBJ1-2; 12 nucleotides agree with TRBD1. Germline trimming cut 1 base from V and 3 bases from J; bases unmatched to any gene: 6. The CDR3 spans 17 residues. The germline gives CDR1 MNHEY, CDR2 SMNVEV (reference sequence). Here the CDR3 DNA reads TGTGCCAGCAGTTTATTAGGGACAGGGGGCTCCCACTATGGCTACACCTTC. Protein sequence: CASSLLGTGGSHYGYTF.

The genes are TRBV30 and TRBJ2-1; a possible D gene is TRBD2 (6 bases). V lost 7 bases to trimming and J lost 1 base, with 20 bases between them. The germline gives CDR1 GTSNPN, CDR2 SVGIG (reference sequence). This CDR3 has 16 amino acids. In nucleotides, the CDR3 is TGTGCCTCGCCCTCGGGACTTTTCGATTCCTACAATGAGCAGTTCTTC. It codes for CASPSGLFDSYNEQFF.

This chain connects TRBV4-1 to TRBJ2-2; 9 nucleotides align to TRBD1. Germline values: CDR1 MGHRA, CDR2 YSYEKL. J gave up 0 bases and V 2 bases, and 4 bases lay outside the gene matches. CDR3 size: 17 residues. The CDR3 DNA sequence: TGCGCCAGCAGCCAATTTACAGGGGGCCCGAACACCGGGGAGCTGTTTTTT. Encoded protein: CASSQFTGGPNTGELFF.

On this clone itself: Other DNA sequences in the same sample also yield this CDR3. The CDR3 loop reads CASSDYFGGGEGYTF. The DNA of the CDR3 is TGCGCCAGCAGCGACTACTTTGGAGGGGGCGAAGGCTACACCTTC. The V and J genes are TRBV4-3 and TRBJ1-2; 7 bases are a match to TRBD1. From germline, CDR1 is LGHNA and CDR2 YSLEER. This CDR3 is built from 15 residues. Trimming cost V 5 bases and J 8 bases; bases outside gene matches: 14.

The chain recombines TRBV4-1 with TRBJ1-6; the D gene is possibly TRBD1 (6 bases). Germline V gene lookup returns CDR1 MGHRA and CDR2 YSYEKL. This CDR3 comprises 15 residues. The V and J ends lost 0 bases and 10 bases respectively, with 13 bases between them. CDR3 amino acids: CASSQDIQGNSPLHF. The CDR3 coding sequence is TGCGCCAGCAGCCAAGACATACAGGGTAACTCACCCCTCCACTTT.